Listed below are T cell receptor beta chains from one sample, sequenced in a study of blood T cells in healthy people across ages. TCRdb analysed the 5' RACE reads with MiXCR anew, one entry per CDR3 protein. The sample holds more than 650,000 distinct CDR3 sequences, about a fifth seen once. Specimen: blood. These receptors were collected from a man between 65 and 85 years old in good health. Both conserved end residues are trimmed from each CDR3.

j_gene | v_gene | CDR3aa
TRBJ1-4 | TRBV5-1 | ASSLAGEPAGEKLF
TRBJ1-2 | TRBV20-1 | SAKPPGGYGYT
TRBJ2-1 | TRBV7-6 | ASSLGDYYNEQF
TRBJ2-1 | TRBV5-1 | ASSSILAGGSYNEQF
TRBJ1-4 | TRBV12-3/TRBV12-4 | ASRRAPSTNEKLF
TRBJ2-3 | TRBV29-1 | SVEQASRFTDTQY
TRBJ2-5 | TRBV7-9 | ASNWDPTETQY
TRBJ1-5 | TRBV12-3/TRBV12-4 | ASSSTGGAGNQPQH
TRBJ2-5 | TRBV12-3/TRBV12-4 | ASSSSSGGVDKETQY
TRBJ2-5 | TRBV5-1 | ASSLGVETQY
TRBJ2-1 | TRBV20-1 | SARDQYGSYYNEQF
TRBJ2-2 | TRBV18 | ASSKTGGANTGELF
TRBJ1-5 | TRBV27 | ASSATFHQPQH